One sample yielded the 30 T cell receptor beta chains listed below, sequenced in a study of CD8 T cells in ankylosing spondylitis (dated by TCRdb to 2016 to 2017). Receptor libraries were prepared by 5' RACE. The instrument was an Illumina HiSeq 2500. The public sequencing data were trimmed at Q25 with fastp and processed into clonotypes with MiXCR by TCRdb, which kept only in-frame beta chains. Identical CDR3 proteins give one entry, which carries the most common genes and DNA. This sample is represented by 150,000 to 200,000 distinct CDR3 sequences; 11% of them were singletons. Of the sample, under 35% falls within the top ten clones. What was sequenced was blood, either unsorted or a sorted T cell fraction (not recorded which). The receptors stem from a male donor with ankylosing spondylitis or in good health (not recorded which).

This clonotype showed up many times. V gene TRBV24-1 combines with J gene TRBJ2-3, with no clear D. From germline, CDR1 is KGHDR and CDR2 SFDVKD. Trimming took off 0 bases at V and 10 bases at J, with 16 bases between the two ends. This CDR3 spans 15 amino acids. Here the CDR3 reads CATSDLSDPFQAQYF. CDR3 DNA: TGTGCCACCAGTGATTTGAGTGACCCTTTCCAAGCGCAGTATTTT.

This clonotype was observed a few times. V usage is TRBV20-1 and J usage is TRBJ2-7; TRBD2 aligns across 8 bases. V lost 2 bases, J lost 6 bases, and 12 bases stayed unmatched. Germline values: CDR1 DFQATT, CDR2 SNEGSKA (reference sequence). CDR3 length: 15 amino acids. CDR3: CSARSGGATAFEQYF. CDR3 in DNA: TGCAGTGCTAGATCGGGGGGGGCTACGGCCTTCGAGCAGTACTTC.

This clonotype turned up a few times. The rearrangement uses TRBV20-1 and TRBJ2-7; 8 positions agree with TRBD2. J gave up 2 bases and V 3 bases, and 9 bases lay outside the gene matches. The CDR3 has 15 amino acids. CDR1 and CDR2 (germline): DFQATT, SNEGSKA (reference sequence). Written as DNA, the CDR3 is TGCAGTGCTAGCGGGAGGGCCTTTTCCCCCTACGAGCAGTACTTC. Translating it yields CSASGRAFSPYEQYF.

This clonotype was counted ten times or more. The CDR3 DNA is TGTGCCAGCAGTTCATCAGGTTGGGAGGAAAAACTGTTTTTT. It translates to CASSSSGWEEKLFF. J is TRBJ1-4 and V is TRBV12-3 or TRBV12-4; no reliable D call. Trimming stripped 4 bases from V and 8 bases from J, with 14 bases between. The CDR3 length is 14 residues.

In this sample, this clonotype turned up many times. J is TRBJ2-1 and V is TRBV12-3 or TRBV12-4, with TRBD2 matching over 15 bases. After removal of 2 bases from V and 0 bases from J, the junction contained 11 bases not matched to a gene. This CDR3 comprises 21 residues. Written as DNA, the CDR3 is TGTGCCAGCAGTTTATACCCGGGACTAGCGGGAGGACCTCTCTCCTACAATGAGCAGTTCTTC. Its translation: CASSLYPGLAGGPLSYNEQFF.

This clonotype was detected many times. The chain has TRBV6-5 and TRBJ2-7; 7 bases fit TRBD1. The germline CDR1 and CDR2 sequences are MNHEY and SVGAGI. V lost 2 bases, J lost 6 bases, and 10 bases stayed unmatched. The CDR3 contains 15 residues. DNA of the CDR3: TGTGCCAGCAGTTACCGTCCCGGGACAGTGAGCGAGCAGTACTTC. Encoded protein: CASSYRPGTVSEQYF.

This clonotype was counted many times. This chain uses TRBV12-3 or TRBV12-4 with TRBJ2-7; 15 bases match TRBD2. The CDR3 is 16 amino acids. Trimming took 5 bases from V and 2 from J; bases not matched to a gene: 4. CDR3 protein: CASSLWTSGRAYEQYF. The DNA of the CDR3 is TGTGCCAGCAGTCTGTGGACTAGCGGGAGGGCCTACGAGCAGTACTTC.

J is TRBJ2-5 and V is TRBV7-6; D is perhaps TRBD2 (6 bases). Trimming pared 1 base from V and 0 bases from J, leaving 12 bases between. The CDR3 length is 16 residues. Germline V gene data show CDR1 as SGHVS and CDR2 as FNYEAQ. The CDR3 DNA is TGTGCCAGCAGCTTAGGTCAGACTAGGTACCAAGAGACCCAGTACTTC. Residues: CASSLGQTRYQETQYF.

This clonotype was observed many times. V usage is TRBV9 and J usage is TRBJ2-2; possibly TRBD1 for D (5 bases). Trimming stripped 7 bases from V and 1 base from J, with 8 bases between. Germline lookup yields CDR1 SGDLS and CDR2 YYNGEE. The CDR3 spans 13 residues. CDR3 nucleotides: TGTGCCAGCTTCGACAGGAACACCGGGGAGCTGTTTTTT. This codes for CASFDRNTGELFF. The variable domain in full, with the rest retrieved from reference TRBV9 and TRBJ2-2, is DSGVTQTPKHLITATGQRVTLRCSPRSGDLSVYWYQQSLDQGLQFLIQYYNGEERAKGNILERFSAQQFPDLHSELNLSSLELGDSALYFCASFDRNTGELFFGEGSRLTVL.

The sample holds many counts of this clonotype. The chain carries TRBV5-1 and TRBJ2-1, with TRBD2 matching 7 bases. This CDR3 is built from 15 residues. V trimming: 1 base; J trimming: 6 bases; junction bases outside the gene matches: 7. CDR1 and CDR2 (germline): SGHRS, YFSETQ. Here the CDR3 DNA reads TGCGCCAGCAGCTTGTATACTAGCGCGGGCAATGAGCAGTTCTTC. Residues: CASSLYTSAGNEQFF.

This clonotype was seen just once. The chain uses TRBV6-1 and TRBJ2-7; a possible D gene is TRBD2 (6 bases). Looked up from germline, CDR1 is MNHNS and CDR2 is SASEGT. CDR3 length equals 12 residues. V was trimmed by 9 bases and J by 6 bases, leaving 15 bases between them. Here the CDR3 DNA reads TGTGCCAGTCCAGCGGGTATGGGCGAGCAGTACTTC. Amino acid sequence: CASPAGMGEQYF.

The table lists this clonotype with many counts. The CDR3 loop reads CASSLASLVEAFF. The CDR3 region has the DNA TGTGCCAGCAGCTTAGCATCTTTAGTTGAAGCTTTCTTT. The V call is TRBV7-8, the J call TRBJ1-1; no clear D gene. Trimming took 0 bases from V and 7 from J, leaving 9 bases between them. Per germline, CDR1 SGHVS and CDR2 FQNEAQ. The CDR3 is made up of 13 amino acids.

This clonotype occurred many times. The CDR3 DNA sequence: TGTGCCAGCAGCTCACTTTACCAGGGGGGATCCTACGAGCAGTACTTC. Residues: CASSSLYQGGSYEQYF. This rearrangement joins TRBV21-1 to TRBJ2-7; the table assigns TRBD1, which was not confirmed against the DNA. TRBV21-1 represents a pseudogene. The CDR3 totals 16 residues.

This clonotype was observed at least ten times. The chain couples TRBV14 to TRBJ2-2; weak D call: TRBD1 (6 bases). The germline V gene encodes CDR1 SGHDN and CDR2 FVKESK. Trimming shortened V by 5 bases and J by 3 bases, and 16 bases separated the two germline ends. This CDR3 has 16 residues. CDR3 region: CASSNRDTGYTGELFF. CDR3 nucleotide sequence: TGTGCCAGCAGCAACCGGGACACAGGCTACACCGGGGAGCTGTTTTTT.

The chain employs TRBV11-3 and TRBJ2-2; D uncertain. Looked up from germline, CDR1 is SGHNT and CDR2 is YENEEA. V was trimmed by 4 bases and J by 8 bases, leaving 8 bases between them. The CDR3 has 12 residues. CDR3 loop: CASSSTSGELFF. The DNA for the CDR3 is TGTGCCAGCAGCTCAACGTCGGGGGAGCTGTTTTTT.

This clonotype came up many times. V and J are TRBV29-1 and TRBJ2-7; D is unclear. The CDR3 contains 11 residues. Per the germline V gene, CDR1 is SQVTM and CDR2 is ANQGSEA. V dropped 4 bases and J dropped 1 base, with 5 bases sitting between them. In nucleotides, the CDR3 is TGCAGCGTTGGAACTTCCTACGAGCAGTACTTC. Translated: CSVGTSYEQYF.

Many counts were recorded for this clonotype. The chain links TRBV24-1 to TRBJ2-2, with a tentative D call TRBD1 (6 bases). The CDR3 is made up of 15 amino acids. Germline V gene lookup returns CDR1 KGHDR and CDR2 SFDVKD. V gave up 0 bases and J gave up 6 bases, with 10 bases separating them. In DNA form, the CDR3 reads TGTGCCACCAGTGATTTGCATACAGGGTCCGGGGAGCTGTTTTTT. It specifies CATSDLHTGSGELFF.

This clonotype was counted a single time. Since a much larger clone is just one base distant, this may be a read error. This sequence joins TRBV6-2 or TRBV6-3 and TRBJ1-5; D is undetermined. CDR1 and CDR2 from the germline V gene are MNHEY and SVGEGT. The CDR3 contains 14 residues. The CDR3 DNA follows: TGTGCCAGCAGTTACCGGGCTGGCAATCAGCACCAGCATTTT. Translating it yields CASSYRAGNQHQHF.

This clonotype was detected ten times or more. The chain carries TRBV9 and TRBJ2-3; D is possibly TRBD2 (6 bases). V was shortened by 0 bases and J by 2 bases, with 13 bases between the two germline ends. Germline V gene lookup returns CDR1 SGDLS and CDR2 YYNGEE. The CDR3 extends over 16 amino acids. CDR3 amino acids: CASSVAGSGATDTQYF. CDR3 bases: TGTGCCAGCAGCGTAGCGGGTAGCGGAGCCACAGATACGCAGTATTTT.

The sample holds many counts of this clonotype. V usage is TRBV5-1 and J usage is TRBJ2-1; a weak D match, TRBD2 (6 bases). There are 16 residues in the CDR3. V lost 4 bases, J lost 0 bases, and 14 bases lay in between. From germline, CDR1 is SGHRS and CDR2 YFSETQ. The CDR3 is CASSPPIADSYNEQFF. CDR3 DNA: TGCGCCAGCAGCCCCCCCATAGCGGACTCCTACAATGAGCAGTTCTTC.

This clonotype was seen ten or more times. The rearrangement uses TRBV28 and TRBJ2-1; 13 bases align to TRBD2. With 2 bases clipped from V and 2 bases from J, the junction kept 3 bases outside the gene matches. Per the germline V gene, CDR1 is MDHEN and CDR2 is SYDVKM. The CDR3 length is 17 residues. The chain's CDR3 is CASSLGLAGDTYNEQFF. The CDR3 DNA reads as TGTGCCAGCAGTTTAGGACTAGCGGGGGACACCTACAATGAGCAGTTCTTC. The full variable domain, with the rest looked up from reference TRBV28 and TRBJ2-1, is DVKVTQSSRYLVKRTGEKVFLECVQDMDHENMFWYRQDPGLGLRLIYFSYDVKMKEKGDIPEGYSVSREKKERFSLILESASTNQTSMYLCASSLGLAGDTYNEQFFGPGTRLTVL.

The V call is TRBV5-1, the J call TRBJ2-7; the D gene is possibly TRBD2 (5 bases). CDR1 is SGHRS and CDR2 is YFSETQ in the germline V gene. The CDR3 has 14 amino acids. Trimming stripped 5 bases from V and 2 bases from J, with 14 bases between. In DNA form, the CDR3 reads TGCGCCAGCAGTTTGACCGGGGAGACCTACGAGCAGTACTTC. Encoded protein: CASSLTGETYEQYF.

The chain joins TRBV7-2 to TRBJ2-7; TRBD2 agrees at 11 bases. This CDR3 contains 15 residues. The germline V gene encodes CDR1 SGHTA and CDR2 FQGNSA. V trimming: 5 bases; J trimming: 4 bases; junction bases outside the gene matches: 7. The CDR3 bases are TGTGCCAGCAGCGGTAGCGGGGGGGCTCGGTACGAGCAGTACTTC. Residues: CASSGSGGARYEQYF.

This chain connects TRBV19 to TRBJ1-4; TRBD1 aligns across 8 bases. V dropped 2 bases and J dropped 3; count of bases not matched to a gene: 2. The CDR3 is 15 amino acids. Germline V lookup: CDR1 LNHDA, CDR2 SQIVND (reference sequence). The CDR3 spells CASSISTGANEKLFF. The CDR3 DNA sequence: TGTGCCAGTAGTATATCGACAGGGGCTAATGAAAAACTGTTTTTT.

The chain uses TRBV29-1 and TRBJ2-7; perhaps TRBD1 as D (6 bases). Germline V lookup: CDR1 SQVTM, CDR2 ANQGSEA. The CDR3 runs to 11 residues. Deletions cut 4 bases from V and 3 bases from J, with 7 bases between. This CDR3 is CSVVQGYEQYF. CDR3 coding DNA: TGCAGCGTTGTACAGGGCTACGAGCAGTACTTC.

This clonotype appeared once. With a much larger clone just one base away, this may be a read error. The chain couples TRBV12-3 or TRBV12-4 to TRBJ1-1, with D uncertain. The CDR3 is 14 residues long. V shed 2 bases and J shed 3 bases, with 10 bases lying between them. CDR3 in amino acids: CASSLSQVDTEAFF. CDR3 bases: TGTGCCAGCAGTTTAAGTCAGGTAGACACTGAAGCTTTCTTT.

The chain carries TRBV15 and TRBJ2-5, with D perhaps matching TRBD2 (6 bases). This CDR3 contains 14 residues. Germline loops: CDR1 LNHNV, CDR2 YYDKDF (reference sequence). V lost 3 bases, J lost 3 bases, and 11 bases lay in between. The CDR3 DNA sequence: TGTGCCACCAGCAGGGGCCGACTAGAAGAGACCCAGTACTTC. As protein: CATSRGRLEETQYF. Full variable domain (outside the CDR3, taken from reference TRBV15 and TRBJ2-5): DAMVIQNPRYQVTQFGKPVTLSCSQTLNHNVMYWYQQKSSQAPKLLFHYYDKDFNNEADTPDNFQSRRPNTSFCFLDIRSPGLGDTAMYLCATSRGRLEETQYFGPGTRLLVL.

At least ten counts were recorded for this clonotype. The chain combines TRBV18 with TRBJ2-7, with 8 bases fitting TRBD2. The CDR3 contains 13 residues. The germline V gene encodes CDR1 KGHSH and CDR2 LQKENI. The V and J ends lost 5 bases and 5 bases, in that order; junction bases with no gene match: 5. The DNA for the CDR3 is TGTGCCAGCTCAACGGGGGGGATACACGAGCAGTACTTC. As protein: CASSTGGIHEQYF.

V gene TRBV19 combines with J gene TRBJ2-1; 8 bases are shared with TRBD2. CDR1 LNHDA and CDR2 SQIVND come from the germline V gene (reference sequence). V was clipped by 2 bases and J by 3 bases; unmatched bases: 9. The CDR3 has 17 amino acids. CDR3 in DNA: TGTGCCAGTAGTATATCCGCCGGGGGGGCCAACTACAATGAGCAGTTCTTC. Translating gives CASSISAGGANYNEQFF.

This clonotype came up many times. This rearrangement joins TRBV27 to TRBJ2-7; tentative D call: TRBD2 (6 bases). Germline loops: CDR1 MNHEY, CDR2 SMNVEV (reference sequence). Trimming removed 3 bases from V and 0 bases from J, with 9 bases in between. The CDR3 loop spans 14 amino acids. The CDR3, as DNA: TGTGCCAGCAGTTTTCGCGGGATCTCCTACGAGCAGTACTTC. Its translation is CASSFRGISYEQYF.